These 23 T cell receptor beta chains share one sample of origin, sequenced in a study of T cells in Graves' hyperthyroidism and ophthalmopathy. The TCR beta CDR3 regions underwent amplification using RNA transcripts as the source. HTBI primers were used for first-round RT-PCR of the TCR CDR3. TCRdb reprocessed the multiplex PCR reads with MiXCR, giving one entry per CDR3 protein. This sample has 490,000 or so distinct CDR3 sequences; 35% to 50% occur once, and the top ten carry about two fifths. Sample: peripheral blood or thyroid tissue (not recorded which). Receptors were obtained from an adult woman with Graves' disease, either hyperthyroidism or ophthalmopathy (not recorded which).

This sequence joins TRBV4-1 and TRBJ1-2, with 7 bases fitting TRBD1. V lost 3 bases to trimming and J lost 5 bases; unmatched junction nucleotides: 6. The germline gives CDR1 MGHRA, CDR2 YSYEKL. The CDR3 is 14 amino acids. CDR3 residues: CASSQGATGYGYTF. Here the CDR3 DNA reads TGCGCCAGCAGCCAGGGGGCGACAGGGTATGGCTACACCTTC.

This clonotype has a count of ten or more. V gene TRBV7-6 combines with J gene TRBJ1-3; D gene uncertain. From germline, CDR1 is SGHVS and CDR2 FNYEAQ. This CDR3 is built from 14 residues. Trimming pared 4 bases from V and 11 bases from J, leaving 18 bases between. The CDR3 DNA is TGTGCCAGCAGCTCCCGAGACGGGAGGTACCCCATATATTTT. Translating it yields CASSSRDGRYPIYF.

The chain combines TRBV7-9 with TRBJ2-7, with D unclear. This CDR3 has 14 residues. Germline loops: CDR1 SEHNR, CDR2 FQNEAQ (reference sequence). V was shortened by 5 bases and J by 1 base, with 12 bases between the two germline ends. CDR3 loop: CASSHLVASYEQYF. CDR3 DNA: TGTGCCAGCAGCCACCTAGTGGCGTCCTACGAGCAGTACTTC. Filled out from reference TRBV7-9 and TRBJ2-7, the complete variable domain reads DTGVSQNPRHKITKRGQNVTFRCDPISEHNRLYWYRQTLGQGPEFLTYFQNEAQLEKSRLLSDRFSAERPKGSFSTLEIQRTEQGDSAMYLCASSHLVASYEQYFGPGTRLTVT.

Note on this clonotype: The CDR3 end shows no conserved phenylalanine or tryptophan, and so a read error is likely. It is unclear where the CDR3 begins or ends on the DNA, so no DNA is shown, and the CDR3 is as TCRdb lists it. This rearrangement joins TRBV24-1 to TRBJ2-2. Germline V lookup: CDR1 KGHDR, CDR2 SFDVKD. The CDR3 length is 13 residues, termini included. CDR3 sequence: CATSALTTGELSG.

This clonotype was recorded once. A read error may be the cause here, since a much bigger clone is one base away. This chain connects TRBV6-6 to TRBJ1-1, with D tentatively TRBD1 (5 bases). CDR3 length equals 14 residues. CDR1 and CDR2 from the germline V gene are MNHNY and SVGAGI (reference sequence). CDR3 sequence: CVSSPRVLMTEAFF. For the CDR3, the DNA is TGTGTCAGCAGTCCCAGGGTTCTAATGACTGAAGCTTTCTTT.

Only a few counts were recorded for this clonotype. This sequence joins TRBV27 and TRBJ1-1; D is perhaps TRBD1 (6 bases). The germline V gene has CDR1 MNHEY and CDR2 SMNVEV (reference sequence). The CDR3 is 14 amino acids. Trimming took off 2 bases at V and 4 bases at J, with 11 bases between the two ends. CDR3 region: CASSLQGRLTEAFF. As DNA, the CDR3 is TGTGCCAGCAGTTTACAGGGGAGGCTCACTGAAGCTTTCTTT.

This clonotype has a handful of counts. The rearrangement uses TRBV5-1 and TRBJ2-2; 7 bases match TRBD1. The CDR3 sequence is 14 residues long. CDR1 is SGHRS and CDR2 is YFSETQ in the germline V gene. V was pared by 4 bases and J by 10 bases, with 10 bases of the junction left unmatched. In nucleotides, the CDR3 is TGCGCCAGCAGCGAGGGGGCGGACGTTGCGGAGCTGTTTTTT. This translates into CASSEGADVAELFF.

The chain employs TRBV7-8 and TRBJ2-7; the match to TRBD2 covers 9 bases. The CDR3 runs to 15 residues. V dropped 5 bases and J dropped 4; count of bases not matched to a gene: 9. Germline CDR1 reads SGHVS; CDR2 reads FQNEAQ. The CDR3 reads CASSPRSSGNYEQYF. CDR3 bases: TGTGCCAGCAGCCCTAGGTCTAGCGGGAATTACGAGCAGTACTTC.

This clonotype has at least ten counts. V and J are TRBV7-3 and TRBJ2-5, with D perhaps TRBD2 (6 bases). This CDR3 region has 16 residues. Trimming removed 5 bases at V and 5 bases at J, with 21 bases between. Germline CDR1 reads SGHTA; CDR2 reads FQGTGA. Here the CDR3 DNA reads TGTGCCAGCAGCCCTGGCCTGAGGGCGGGATCGGAGACCCAGTACTTC. Protein sequence: CASSPGLRAGSETQYF.

The chain couples TRBV6-6 to TRBJ1-2; 7 bases line up with TRBD1. Germline CDR1 MNHNY, CDR2 SVGAGI (reference sequence). V shed 7 bases, J shed 8 bases, and the junction held 10 bases outside the gene matches. The CDR3 spans 13 residues. DNA of the CDR3: TGTGCCAGCACCAGGGGGATGCGGCAAGGCTACACCTTC. Translation gives CASTRGMRQGYTF.

The V call is TRBV7-6, the J call TRBJ1-5; the D is unclear. The germline V gene has CDR1 SGHVS and CDR2 FNYEAQ. CDR3 length: 17 amino acids. V gave up 1 base and J gave up 4 bases, with 17 bases separating them. The CDR3 sequence is CASSLVLAGARNQPQHF. CDR3 coding DNA: TGTGCCAGCAGCTTAGTGCTAGCGGGAGCTCGAAATCAGCCCCAGCATTTT.

With regard to this clonotype: The junction differs from germline at one of its ends, possibly a read error. The rearrangement links TRBV29-1 to TRBJ1-2; D might be TRBD1 (6 bases). Per germline, CDR1 SQVTM and CDR2 ANQGSEA. CDR3 size: 13 residues. For the CDR3, the DNA is TGCAGCGTTGAGTACGACAGGAACTATGACTACACCTTC. Its translation: CSVEYDRNYDYTF.

The chain links TRBV14 to TRBJ1-1; unclear D gene. Germline CDR1 is SGHDN and CDR2 is FVKESK. The CDR3 length is 16 residues. The ends were cut back, 5 bases at V and 4 bases at J, with 20 bases in the middle. CDR3 DNA: TGTGCCAGCAGCAAAAGGGTGGGCGATGGAGGCACTGAAGCTTTCTTT. Its translation is CASSKRVGDGGTEAFF.

The table lists this clonotype with a few counts. The V and J genes are TRBV25-1 and TRBJ1-2, with 7 bases identical to TRBD1. Trimming at V came to 3 bases and at J to 7 bases, leaving 11 bases not matched to a gene. Germline CDR1 MGHDK, CDR2 SYGVNS. This CDR3 has 15 amino acids. The CDR3 is CASSELWTGPSGYTF. The CDR3 DNA follows: TGTGCCAGCAGTGAGCTTTGGACAGGCCCTAGTGGCTACACCTTC.

The genes are TRBV14 and TRBJ2-7; weak D call: TRBD2 (5 bases). V dropped 0 bases and J dropped 0 bases, with 9 bases sitting between them. This CDR3 is 15 amino acids long. From germline, CDR1 is SGHDN and CDR2 FVKESK. Here the CDR3 reads CASSQEGGYSYEQYF. The CDR3 coding sequence is TGTGCCAGCAGCCAAGAAGGCGGGTACTCCTACGAGCAGTACTTC.

The rearrangement uses TRBV25-1 and TRBJ1-2; 9 nucleotides agree with TRBD1. This CDR3 is 15 amino acids long. Germline assignment: CDR1 MGHDK and CDR2 SYGVNS. J was trimmed by 4 bases and V by 2 bases; bases with no gene match: 5. The DNA of the CDR3 is TGTGCCAGCAGTGAACCCGGGACAGGGTTCTATGGCTACACCTTC. Its translation is CASSEPGTGFYGYTF.

This clonotype has just a few counts. This chain links TRBV6-6 with TRBJ2-7; unclear D gene. V was shortened by 3 bases and J by 4 bases, with 13 bases between the two germline ends. CDR1 is MNHNY, CDR2 SVGAGI, per germline (reference sequence). The CDR3 contains 14 residues. The CDR3 DNA sequence: TGTGCCAGCAGTTATCGGGTCAGGCGGTACGAGCAGTACTTC. It encodes CASSYRVRRYEQYF.

CDR3 nucleotides: TGCAGCGGGGGACTAGCGGGTGGCTACGAGCAGTACTTC. Its translation: CSGGLAGGYEQYF. V gene TRBV29-1 combines with J gene TRBJ2-5; 12 bases are a match to TRBD2. The DNA end is a closer match to TRBJ2-7, so the J assignment may be wrong. The CDR3 sequence is 13 residues long. Germline V gene data show CDR1 as SQVTM and CDR2 as ANQGSEA.

The table lists this clonotype with many counts. J is TRBJ1-5 and V is TRBV20-1; 10 bases fit TRBD1. Trimming removed 1 base from V and 4 bases from J; junction bases left unmatched: 10. The CDR3 has 17 residues. Germline V lookup: CDR1 DFQATT, CDR2 SNEGSKA (reference sequence). CDR3 bases: TGCAGTGCTAGAGGACAGGGGGCGAGAGGTTGGAATCAGCCCCAGCATTTT. Its protein is CSARGQGARGWNQPQHF.

The chain combines TRBV7-2 with TRBJ2-5; weak D call: TRBD1 (5 bases). The CDR3 contains 16 residues. Germline values: CDR1 SGHTA, CDR2 FQGNSA. V lost 1 base and J lost 9, with 21 bases in between. The CDR3 DNA follows: TGTGCCAGCAGCTTAGGAGATCAGGGCTTCAAGGAGCCCCAGTACTTC. It specifies CASSLGDQGFKEPQYF.

The V and J genes are TRBV2 and TRBJ2-5; D ambiguous. This CDR3 has 16 amino acids. Germline lookup yields CDR1 SNHLY and CDR2 FYNNEI. The V and J ends lost 5 bases and 1 base respectively, with 17 bases between them. The CDR3 here is CASSFVRIRTQETQYF. The CDR3, as DNA: TGTGCCAGCAGTTTTGTTCGGATTAGAACCCAAGAGACCCAGTACTTC.

In this sample, this clonotype turned up many times. The chain uses TRBV19 and TRBJ2-5, with 9 bases aligning to TRBD1. The CDR3 contains 15 residues. V lost 1 base to trimming and J lost 5 bases; unmatched junction nucleotides: 5. Germline-derived CDR1 and CDR2 are LNHDA and SQIVND (reference sequence). The CDR3: CASSIGLGTGETQYF. For the CDR3, the DNA is TGTGCCAGTAGTATAGGGCTAGGGACAGGGGAGACCCAGTACTTC.

This chain connects TRBV2 to TRBJ2-7; TRBD2 might be the D (5 bases). The germline V gene has CDR1 SNHLY and CDR2 FYNNEI. V lost 4 bases and J lost 5, with 12 bases in between. CDR3 length: 13 amino acids. The CDR3 region has the DNA TGTGCCAGCAGTGGAGGACTTAGCGACGAGCAGTACTTC. Translating gives CASSGGLSDEQYF.